At least ten counts were recorded for the clone carrying this T cell receptor (beta chain). What it binds is unknown. The entry originates in a study of immune heterogeneity within non-small cell lung tumors. The CDR3 sequence is 16 residues long. Germline V gives CDR1 MDHEN, CDR2 SYDVKM. Trimming took off 5 bases at V and 0 bases at J, with 15 bases between the two ends. Broader study findings: Locally, T-cell clonality showed a moderate but significant correlation with tumor mutational burden measured at the same site (R 0.3 to 0.4).

It was with 32 V and 13 J primers that multiplex PCR amplified TCR beta CDR3. One entry per CDR3 protein, called by TCRdb with MiXCR from the multiplex PCR reads. The sample has 9,000 to 13,000 distinct CDR3 sequences, more than 25% seen once; the top ten hold around 27%. Template material for each sample was approximately 0.65 ug of bulk tumor genomic DNA. Several biopsies per primary tumor were taken during surgery, spaced as far apart as possible. Enrolled patients presented with newly diagnosed, previously untreated non-small cell lung cancer and underwent curative surgery. Newly diagnosed non-small cell lung cancer patients undergoing curative-intent surgery served as donors.

This receptor was taken from a woman between 45 and 60 years old with non-small cell lung cancer. Input material: lung tumor tissue. This chain links TRBV28 with TRBJ2-3; D gene unclear. Written as DNA, the CDR3 is TGTGCCAGCAGTCTGCGACTGTGGGGTAGCACAGATACGCAGTATTTT. Its translation is CASSLRLWGSTDTQYF. The variable domain in full, with the rest retrieved from reference TRBV28 and TRBJ2-3, is DVKVTQSSRYLVKRTGEKVFLECVQDMDHENMFWYRQDPGLGLRLIYFSYDVKMKEKGDIPEGYSVSREKKERFSLILESASTNQTSMYLCASSLRLWGSTDTQYFGPGTRLTVL.